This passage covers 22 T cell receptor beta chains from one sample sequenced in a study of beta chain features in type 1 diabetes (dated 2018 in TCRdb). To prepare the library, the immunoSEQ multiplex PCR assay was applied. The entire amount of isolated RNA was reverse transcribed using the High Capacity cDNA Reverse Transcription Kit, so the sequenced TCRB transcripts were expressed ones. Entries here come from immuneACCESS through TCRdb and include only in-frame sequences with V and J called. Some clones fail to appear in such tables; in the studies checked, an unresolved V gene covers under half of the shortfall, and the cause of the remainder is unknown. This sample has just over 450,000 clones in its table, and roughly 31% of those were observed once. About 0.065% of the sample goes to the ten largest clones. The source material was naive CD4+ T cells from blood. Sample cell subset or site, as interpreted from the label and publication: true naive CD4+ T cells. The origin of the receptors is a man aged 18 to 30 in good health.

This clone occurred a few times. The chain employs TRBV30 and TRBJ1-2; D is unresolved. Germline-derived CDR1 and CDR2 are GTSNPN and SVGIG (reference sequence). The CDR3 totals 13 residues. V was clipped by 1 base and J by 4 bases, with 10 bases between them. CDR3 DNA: TGTGCCTGGAGTGGGCCTGGGCGCTATGGCTACACCTTC. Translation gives CAWSGPGRYGYTF.

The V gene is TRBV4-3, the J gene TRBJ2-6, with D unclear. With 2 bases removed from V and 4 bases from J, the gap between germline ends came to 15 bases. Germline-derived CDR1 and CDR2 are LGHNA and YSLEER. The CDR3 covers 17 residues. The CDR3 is CASSQKHALEGANVLTF. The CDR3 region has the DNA TGCGCCAGCAGCCAAAAGCACGCCCTAGAGGGGGCCAACGTCCTGACTTTC.

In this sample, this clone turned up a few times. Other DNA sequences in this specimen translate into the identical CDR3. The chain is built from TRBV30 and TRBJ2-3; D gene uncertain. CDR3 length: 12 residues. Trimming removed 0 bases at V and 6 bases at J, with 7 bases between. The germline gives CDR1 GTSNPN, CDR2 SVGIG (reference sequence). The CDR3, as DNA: TGTGCCTGGAGTGTAAGGGCTGATACGCAGTATTTT. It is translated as CAWSVRADTQYF.

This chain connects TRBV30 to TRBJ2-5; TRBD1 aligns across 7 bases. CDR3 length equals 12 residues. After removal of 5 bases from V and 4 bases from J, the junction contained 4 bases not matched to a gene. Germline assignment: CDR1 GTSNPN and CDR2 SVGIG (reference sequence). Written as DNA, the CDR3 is TGTGCCTGGTTGACAGGGACAGAGACCCAGTACTTC. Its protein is CAWLTGTETQYF.

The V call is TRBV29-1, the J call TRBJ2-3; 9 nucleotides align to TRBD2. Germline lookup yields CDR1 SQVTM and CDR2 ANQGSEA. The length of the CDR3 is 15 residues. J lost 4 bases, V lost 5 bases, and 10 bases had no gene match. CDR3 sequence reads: CSVSNQAGGADTQYF. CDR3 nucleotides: TGCAGCGTTTCTAATCAAGCGGGAGGCGCAGATACGCAGTATTTT.

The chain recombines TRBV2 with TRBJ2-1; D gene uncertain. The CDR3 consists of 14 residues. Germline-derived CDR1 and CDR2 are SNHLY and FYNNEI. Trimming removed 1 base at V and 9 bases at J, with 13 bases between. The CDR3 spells CASSEGDGYAEQFF. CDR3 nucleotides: TGTGCCAGCAGTGAAGGAGATGGCTATGCTGAGCAGTTCTTC.

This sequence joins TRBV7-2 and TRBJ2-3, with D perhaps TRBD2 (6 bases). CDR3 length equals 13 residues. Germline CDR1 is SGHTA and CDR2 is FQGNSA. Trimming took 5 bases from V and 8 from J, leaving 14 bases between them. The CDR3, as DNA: TGTGCCAGCAGCCAAGGAGGGCCGGGTACGCAGTATTTT. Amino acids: CASSQGGPGTQYF.

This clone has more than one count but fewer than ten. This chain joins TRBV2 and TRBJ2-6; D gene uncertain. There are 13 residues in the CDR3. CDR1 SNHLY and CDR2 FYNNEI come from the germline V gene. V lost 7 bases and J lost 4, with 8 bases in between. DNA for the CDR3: TGTGCCAGCACAAGGGTCGGGGCCAACGTCCTGACTTTC. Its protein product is CASTRVGANVLTF. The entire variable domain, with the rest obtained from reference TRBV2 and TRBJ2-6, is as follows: EPEVTQTPSHQVTQMGQEVILRCVPISNHLYFYWYRQILGQKVEFLVSFYNNEISEKSEIFDDQFSVERPDGSNFTLKIRSTKLEDSAMYFCASTRVGANVLTFGAGSRLTVL.

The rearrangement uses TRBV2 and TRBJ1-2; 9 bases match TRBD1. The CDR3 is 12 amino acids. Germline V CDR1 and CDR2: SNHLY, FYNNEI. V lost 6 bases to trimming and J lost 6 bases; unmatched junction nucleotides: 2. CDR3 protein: CASRDRGDGYTF. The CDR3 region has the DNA TGTGCCAGCAGGGACAGGGGAGATGGCTACACCTTC. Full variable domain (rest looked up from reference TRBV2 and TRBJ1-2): EPEVTQTPSHQVTQMGQEVILRCVPISNHLYFYWYRQILGQKVEFLVSFYNNEISEKSEIFDDQFSVERPDGSNFTLKIRSTKLEDSAMYFCASRDRGDGYTFGSGTRLTVV.

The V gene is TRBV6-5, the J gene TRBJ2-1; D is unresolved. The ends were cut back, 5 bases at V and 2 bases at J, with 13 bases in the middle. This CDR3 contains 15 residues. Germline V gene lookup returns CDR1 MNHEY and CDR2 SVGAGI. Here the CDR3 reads CASSLEGSAYNEQFF. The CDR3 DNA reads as TGTGCCAGCAGTCTTGAAGGGTCAGCCTACAATGAGCAGTTCTTC.

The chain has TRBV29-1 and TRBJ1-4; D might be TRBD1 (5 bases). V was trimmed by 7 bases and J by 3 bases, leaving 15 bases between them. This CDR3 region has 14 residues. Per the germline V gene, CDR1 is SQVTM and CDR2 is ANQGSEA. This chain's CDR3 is CSAGVFTPNEKLFF. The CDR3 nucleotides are TGCAGCGCGGGGGTCTTCACCCCTAATGAAAAACTGTTTTTT.

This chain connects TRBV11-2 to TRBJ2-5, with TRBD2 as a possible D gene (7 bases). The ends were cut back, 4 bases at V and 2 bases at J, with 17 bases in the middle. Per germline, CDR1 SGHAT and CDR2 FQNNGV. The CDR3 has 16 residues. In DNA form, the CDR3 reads TGTGCCAGCAGCTCCTACGAGGGGGGGATGCAAGAGACCCAGTACTTC. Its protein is CASSSYEGGMQETQYF.

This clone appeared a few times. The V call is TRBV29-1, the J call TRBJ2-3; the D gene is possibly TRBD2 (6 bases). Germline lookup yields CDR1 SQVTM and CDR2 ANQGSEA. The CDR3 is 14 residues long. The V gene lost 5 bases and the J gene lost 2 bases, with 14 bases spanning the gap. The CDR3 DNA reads TGCAGCGTTCGCGCGGGATACCCCACAGATACGCAGTATTTT. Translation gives CSVRAGYPTDTQYF.

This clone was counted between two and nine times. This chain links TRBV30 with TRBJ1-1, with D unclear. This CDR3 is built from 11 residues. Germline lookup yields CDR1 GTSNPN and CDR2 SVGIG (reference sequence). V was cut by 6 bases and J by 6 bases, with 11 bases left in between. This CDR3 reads CACQRVSEAFF. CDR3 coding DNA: TGTGCCTGCCAAAGGGTTTCTGAAGCTTTCTTT. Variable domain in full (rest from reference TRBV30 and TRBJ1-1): SQTIHQWPATLVQPVGSPLSLECTVEGTSNPNLYWYRQAAGRGLQLLFYSVGIGQISSEVPQNLSASRPQDRQFILSSKKLLLSDSGFYLCACQRVSEAFFGQGTRLTVV.

In nucleotides, the CDR3 is TGTGCCAGCAGTACACACAGGGGGCGTAGGGGCTACACCTTC. As protein: CASSTHRGRRGYTF. V and J are TRBV28 and TRBJ1-2, with 9 bases matching TRBD1. CDR3 length equals 14 residues. Germline CDR1 and CDR2: MDHEN and SYDVKM. Germline trimming cut 5 bases from V and 8 bases from J; bases unmatched to any gene: 9.

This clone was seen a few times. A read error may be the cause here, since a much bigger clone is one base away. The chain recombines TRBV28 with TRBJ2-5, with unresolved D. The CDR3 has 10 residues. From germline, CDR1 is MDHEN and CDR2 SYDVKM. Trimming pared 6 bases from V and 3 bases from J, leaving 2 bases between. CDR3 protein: CASREETQYF. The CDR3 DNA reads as TGTGCCAGCAGGGAAGAGACCCAGTACTTC.

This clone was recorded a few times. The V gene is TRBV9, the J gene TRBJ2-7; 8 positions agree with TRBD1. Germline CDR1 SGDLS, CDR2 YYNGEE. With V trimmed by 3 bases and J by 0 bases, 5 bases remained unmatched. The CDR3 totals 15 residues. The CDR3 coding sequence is TGTGCCAGCAGCGCAACCGGGACAGGCTCCTACGAGCAGTACTTC. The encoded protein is CASSATGTGSYEQYF.

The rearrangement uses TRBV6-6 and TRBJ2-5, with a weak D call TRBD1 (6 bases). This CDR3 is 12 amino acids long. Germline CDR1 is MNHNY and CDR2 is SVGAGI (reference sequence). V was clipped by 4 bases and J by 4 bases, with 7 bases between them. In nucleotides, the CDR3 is TGTGCCAGCAGTTGGGGGCGAGAGACCCAGTACTTC. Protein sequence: CASSWGRETQYF.

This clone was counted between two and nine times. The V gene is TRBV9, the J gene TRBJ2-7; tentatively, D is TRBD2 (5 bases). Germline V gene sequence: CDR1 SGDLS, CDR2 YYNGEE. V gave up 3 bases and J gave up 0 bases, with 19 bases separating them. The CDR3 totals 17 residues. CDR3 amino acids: CASSATPLGSGSYEQYF. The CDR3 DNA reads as TGTGCCAGCAGCGCGACCCCCCTGGGGAGTGGCTCCTACGAGCAGTACTTC.

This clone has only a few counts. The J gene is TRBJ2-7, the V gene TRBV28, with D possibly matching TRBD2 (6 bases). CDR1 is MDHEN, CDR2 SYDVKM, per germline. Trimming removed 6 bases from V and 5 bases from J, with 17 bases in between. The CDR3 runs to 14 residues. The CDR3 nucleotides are TGTGCCAGCAGCTCAAATTCAGGGAGGAACGAGCAGTACTTC. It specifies CASSSNSGRNEQYF.

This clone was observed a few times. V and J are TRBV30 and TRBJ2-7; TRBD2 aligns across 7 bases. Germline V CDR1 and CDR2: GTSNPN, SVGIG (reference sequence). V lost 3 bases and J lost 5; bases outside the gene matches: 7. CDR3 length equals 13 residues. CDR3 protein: CAWSAGEIHEQYF. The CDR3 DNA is TGTGCCTGGAGCGCGGGGGAGATCCACGAGCAGTACTTC.

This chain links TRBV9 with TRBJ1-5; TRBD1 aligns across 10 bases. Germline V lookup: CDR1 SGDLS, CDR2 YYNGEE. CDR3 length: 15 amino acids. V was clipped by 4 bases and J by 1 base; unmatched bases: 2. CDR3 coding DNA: TGTGCCAGCAGCCAGGGACAGGGGAGCAATCAGCCCCAGCATTTT. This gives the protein CASSQGQGSNQPQHF.